Below, one T cell receptor (beta chain) is given with its context. Its antigen is undetermined. This sample is drawn from a study of cytomegalovirus exposure and HLA in healthy donors. Trimming stripped 5 bases from V and 3 bases from J, with 7 bases between. This CDR3 contains 13 residues. The germline V gene has CDR1 MDHEN and CDR2 SYDVKM. Each donor's status was that of a healthy bone marrow donor. The study's findings and limits: Follow-up analysis later connected one missense variant in DCLRE1C with trimming of TCR beta V- and J-genes. Most TCR sequences were rare, but some public TCRs occurred in many donors.

With 60 Vbeta and 13 Jbeta primers, the PCR was carried out. Sequenced by immunoSEQ multiplex PCR; TCRdb stores in-frame clones only, minus some. The sample includes 120,000 or so clones, 65% to 90% of them seen just once. This sequence was found in a male donor in good health and CMV-seropositive. Sequenced material: PBMCs. The gene calls are TRBV28 and TRBJ2-2; D is undetermined. CDR3 DNA: TGTGCCAGCAGTCGTCGGGACACCGGGGAGCTGTTTTTT. Translated: CASSRRDTGELFF.